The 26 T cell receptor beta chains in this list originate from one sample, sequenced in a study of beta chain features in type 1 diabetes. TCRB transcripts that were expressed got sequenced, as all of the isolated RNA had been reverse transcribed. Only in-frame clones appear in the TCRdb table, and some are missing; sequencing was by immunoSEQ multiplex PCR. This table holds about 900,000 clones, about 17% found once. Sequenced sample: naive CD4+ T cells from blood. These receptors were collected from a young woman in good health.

CDR3 sequence (DNA): TGTGCCACCACGAGGCAGCCCTGGGCCAACGTCCTGACTTTC. Residues: CATTRQPWANVLTF. The chain joins TRBV15 to TRBJ2-6; D gene uncertain. The germline CDR1 and CDR2 sequences are LNHNV and YYDKDF (reference sequence). V shed 7 bases and J shed 5 bases, with 12 bases lying between them. CDR3 length: 14 amino acids.

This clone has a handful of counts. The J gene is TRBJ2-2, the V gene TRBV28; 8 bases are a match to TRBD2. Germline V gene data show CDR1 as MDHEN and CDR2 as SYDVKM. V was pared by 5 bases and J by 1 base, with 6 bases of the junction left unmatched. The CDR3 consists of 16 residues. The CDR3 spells CASSPREGLNTGELFF. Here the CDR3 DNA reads TGTGCCAGCAGTCCCCGGGAGGGCCTGAACACCGGGGAGCTGTTTTTT.

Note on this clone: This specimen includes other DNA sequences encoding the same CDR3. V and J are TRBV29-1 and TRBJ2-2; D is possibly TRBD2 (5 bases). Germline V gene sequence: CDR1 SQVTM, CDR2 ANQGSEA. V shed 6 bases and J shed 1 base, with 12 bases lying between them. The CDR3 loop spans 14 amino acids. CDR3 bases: TGCAGCGTATCCCGCGGGCAGAACACCGGGGAGCTGTTTTTT. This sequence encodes CSVSRGQNTGELFF.

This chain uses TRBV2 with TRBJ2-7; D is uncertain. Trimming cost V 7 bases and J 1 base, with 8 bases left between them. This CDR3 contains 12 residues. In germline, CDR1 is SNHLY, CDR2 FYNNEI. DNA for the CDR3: TGTGCCAGCAATGGGGATTCCTACGAGCAGTACTTC. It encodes CASNGDSYEQYF.

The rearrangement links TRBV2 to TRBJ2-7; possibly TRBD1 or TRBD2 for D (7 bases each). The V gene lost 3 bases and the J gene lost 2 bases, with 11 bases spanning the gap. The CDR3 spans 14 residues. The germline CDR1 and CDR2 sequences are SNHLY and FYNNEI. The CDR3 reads CASSDRGGPYEQYF. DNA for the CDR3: TGTGCCAGCAGTGACAGGGGGGGGCCCTACGAGCAGTACTTC.

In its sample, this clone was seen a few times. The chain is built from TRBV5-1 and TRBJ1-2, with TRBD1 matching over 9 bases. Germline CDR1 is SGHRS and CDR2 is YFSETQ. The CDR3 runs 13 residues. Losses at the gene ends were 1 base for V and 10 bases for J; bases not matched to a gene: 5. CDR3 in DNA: TGCGCCAGCAGCTTGAGGACAGGGGACGACTACACCTTC. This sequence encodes CASSLRTGDDYTF.

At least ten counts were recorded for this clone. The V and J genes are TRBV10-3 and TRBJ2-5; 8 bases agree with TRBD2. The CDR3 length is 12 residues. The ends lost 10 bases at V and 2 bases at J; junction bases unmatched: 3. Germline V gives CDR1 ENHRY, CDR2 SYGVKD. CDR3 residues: CATKREQETQYF. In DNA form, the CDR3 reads TGTGCCACGAAGCGGGAGCAAGAGACCCAGTACTTC.

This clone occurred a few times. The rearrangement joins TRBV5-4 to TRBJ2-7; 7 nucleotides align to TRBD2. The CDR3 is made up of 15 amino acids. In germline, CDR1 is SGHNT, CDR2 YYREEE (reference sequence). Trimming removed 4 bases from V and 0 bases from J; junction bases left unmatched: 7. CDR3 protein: CASSPRETSSYEQYF. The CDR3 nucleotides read TGTGCCAGCAGCCCGCGGGAGACCTCCTCCTACGAGCAGTACTTC.

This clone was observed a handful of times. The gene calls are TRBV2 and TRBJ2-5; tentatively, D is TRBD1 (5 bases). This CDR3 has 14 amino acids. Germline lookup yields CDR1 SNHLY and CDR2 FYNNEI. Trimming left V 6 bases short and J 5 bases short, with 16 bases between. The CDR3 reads CASRERGAGETQYF. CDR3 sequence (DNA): TGTGCCAGCAGAGAAAGGGGCGCCGGCGAGACCCAGTACTTC.

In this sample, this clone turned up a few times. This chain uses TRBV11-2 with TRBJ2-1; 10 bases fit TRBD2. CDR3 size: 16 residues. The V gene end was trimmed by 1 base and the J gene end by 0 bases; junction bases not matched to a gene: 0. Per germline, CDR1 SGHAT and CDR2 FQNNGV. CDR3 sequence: CASSLGLAGSYNEQFF. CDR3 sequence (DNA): TGTGCCAGCAGCTTAGGACTAGCGGGCTCCTACAATGAGCAGTTCTTC.

The CDR3 spells CASNEAASYEQYF. For the CDR3, the DNA is TGTGCCAGCAACGAGGCGGCCTCCTACGAGCAGTACTTC. V gene TRBV28 combines with J gene TRBJ2-7; no reliable D call. Germline CDR1 MDHEN, CDR2 SYDVKM. Trimming took off 7 bases at V and 0 bases at J, with 10 bases between the two ends. CDR3 length equals 13 residues.

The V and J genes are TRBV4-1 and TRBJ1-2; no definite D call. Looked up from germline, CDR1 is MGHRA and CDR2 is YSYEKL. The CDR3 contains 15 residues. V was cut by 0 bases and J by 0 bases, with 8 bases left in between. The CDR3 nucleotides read TGCGCCAGCAGCCAAGAGGGGAGTACTAACTATGGCTACACCTTC. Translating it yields CASSQEGSTNYGYTF.

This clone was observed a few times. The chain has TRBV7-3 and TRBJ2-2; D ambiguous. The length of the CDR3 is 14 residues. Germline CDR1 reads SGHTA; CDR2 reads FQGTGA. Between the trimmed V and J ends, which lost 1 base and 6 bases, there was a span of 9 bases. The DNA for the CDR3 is TGTGCCAGCAGCTTAAGTTTGGCGTCCGGGGAGCTGTTTTTT. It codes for CASSLSLASGELFF.

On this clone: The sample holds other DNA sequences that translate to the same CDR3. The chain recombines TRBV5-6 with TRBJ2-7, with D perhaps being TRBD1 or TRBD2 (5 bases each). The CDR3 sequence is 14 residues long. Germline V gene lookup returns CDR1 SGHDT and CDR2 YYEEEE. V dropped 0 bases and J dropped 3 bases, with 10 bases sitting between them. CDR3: CASSLGAGSYEQYF. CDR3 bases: TGTGCCAGCAGCTTGGGGGCAGGGAGCTACGAGCAGTACTTC.

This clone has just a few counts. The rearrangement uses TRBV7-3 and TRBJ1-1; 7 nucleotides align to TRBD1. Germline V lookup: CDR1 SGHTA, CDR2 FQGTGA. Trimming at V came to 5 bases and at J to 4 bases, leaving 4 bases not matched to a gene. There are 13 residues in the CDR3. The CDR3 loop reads CASSVGQATEAFF. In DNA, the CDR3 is TGTGCCAGCAGCGTCGGACAGGCCACTGAAGCTTTCTTT. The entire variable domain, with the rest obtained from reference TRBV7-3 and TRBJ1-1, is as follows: GAGVSQTPSNKVTEKGKYVELRCDPISGHTALYWYRQSLGQGPEFLIYFQGTGAADDSGLPNDRFFAVRPEGSVSTLKIQRTERGDSAVYLCASSVGQATEAFFGQGTRLTVV.

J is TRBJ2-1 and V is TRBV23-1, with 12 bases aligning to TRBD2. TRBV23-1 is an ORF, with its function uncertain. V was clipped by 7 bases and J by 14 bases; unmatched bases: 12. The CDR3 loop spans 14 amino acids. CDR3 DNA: TGCGCCAGCAAACCAGAGGGGCCTAGCGGGAGGGAGTTCTTC. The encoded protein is CASKPEGPSGREFF.

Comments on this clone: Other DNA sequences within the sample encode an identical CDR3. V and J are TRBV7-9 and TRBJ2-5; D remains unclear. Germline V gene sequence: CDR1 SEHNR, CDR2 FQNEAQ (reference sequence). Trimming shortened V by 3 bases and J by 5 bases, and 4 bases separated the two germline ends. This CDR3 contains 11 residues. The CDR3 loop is CASSFGETQYF. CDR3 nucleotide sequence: TGTGCCAGCAGCTTTGGCGAGACCCAGTACTTC.

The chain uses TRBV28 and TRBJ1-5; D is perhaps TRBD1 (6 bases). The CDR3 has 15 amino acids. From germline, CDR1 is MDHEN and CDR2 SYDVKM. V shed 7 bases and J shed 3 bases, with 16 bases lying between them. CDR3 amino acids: CASTGQSKYNQPQHF. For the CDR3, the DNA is TGTGCCAGCACCGGACAGAGTAAATACAATCAGCCCCAGCATTTT.

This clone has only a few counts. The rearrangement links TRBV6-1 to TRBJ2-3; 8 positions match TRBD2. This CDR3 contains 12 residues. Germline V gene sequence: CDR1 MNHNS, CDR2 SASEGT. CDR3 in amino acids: CAVGRDTDTQYF. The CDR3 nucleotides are TGTGCAGTCGGGAGGGATACAGATACGCAGTATTTT.

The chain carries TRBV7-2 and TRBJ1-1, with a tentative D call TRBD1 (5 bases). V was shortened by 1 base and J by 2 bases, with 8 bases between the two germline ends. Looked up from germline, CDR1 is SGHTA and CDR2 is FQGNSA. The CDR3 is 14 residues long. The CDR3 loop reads CASSLGQINTEAFF. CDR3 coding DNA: TGTGCCAGCAGCTTAGGACAGATAAACACTGAAGCTTTCTTT.

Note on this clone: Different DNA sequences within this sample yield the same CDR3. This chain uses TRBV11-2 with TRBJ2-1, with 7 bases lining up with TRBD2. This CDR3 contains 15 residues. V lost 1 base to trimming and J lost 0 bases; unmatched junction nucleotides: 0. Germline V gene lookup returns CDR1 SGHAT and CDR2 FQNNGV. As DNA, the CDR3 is TGTGCCAGCAGCTTAGGGGGGGGCTCCTACAATGAGCAGTTCTTC. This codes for CASSLGGGSYNEQFF.

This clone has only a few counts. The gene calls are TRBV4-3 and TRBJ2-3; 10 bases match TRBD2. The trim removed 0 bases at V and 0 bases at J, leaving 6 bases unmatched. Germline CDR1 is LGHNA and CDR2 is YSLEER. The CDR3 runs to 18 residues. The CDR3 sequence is CASSQESTTSGSTDTQYF. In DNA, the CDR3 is TGCGCCAGCAGCCAAGAATCTACGACTAGCGGGAGCACAGATACGCAGTATTTT.

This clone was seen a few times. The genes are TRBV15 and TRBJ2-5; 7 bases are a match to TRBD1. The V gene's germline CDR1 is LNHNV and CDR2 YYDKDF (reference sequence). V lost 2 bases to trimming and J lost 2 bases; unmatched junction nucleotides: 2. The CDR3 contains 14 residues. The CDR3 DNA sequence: TGTGCCACCAGCAGACGGACAGGACAAGAGACCCAGTACTTC. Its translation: CATSRRTGQETQYF.

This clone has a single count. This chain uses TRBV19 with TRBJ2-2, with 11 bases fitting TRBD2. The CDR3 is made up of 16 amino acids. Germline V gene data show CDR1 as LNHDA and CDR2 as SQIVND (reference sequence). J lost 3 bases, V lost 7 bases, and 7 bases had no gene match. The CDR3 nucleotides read TGTGCCAGTACTACGCGGACTAGCGGGTACACCGGGGAGCTGTTTTTT. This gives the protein CASTTRTSGYTGELFF.

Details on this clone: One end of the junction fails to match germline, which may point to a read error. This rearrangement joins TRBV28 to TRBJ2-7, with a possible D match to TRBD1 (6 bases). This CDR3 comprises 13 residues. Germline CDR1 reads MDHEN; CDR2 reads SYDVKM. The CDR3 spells CASSSGQSSEQYF. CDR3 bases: TGTGCCAGCAGCAGTGGACAGTCCTCCGAGCAGTACTTC.

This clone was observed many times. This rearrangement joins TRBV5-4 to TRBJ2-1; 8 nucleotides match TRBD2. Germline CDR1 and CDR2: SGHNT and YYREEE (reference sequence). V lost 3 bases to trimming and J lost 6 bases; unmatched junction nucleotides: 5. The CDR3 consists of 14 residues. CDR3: CASSSGTSFNEQFF. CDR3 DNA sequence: TGTGCCAGCAGCTCAGGGACTAGTTTCAATGAGCAGTTCTTC.